Here is one TCR beta chain with its context. This sample was included in a study of control samples from healthy donors and cancer patients. TCRdb keeps only in-frame clones here, not all; method: immunoSEQ multiplex PCR. There are about 160,000 clones in the sample; roughly 90% occur only once, and 12% lies in the top ten. V shed 2 bases and J shed 5 bases, with 16 bases lying between them. Per germline, CDR1 MNHEY and CDR2 SMNVEV (reference sequence). There are 15 residues in the CDR3. This chain uses TRBV27 with TRBJ2-7; perhaps TRBD2 as D (6 bases). The receptor's source is a man aged 25-40 years in good health. The sequenced material came from blood. The CDR3 DNA reads TGTGCCAGCAGTTTAGATGGTGGGAGGTATAACGAGCAGTACTTC. Protein: CASSLDGGRYNEQYF.